The following is a T cell receptor beta chain sequence with its context. What it recognizes is unknown. TCRdb keeps only in-frame clones here, not all; method: immunoSEQ multiplex PCR. The data hold under 1 million clones, with approximately 96% observed a single time. The data derive from a study of shared clonotypes between healthy human individuals. Selected positively for CCR7 and CD45RO-negative, naive CD8 cells excluded terminally differentiated effector memory CD45RA+ cells. Donors, without exception, were Caucasian adults residing in Nashville, Tennessee. Study observations and caveats: Clonotypes shared by all four sorted-subset donors had higher generation probabilities than non-shared clonotypes. For naive CD4 cells, roughly 5% of clonotypes were shared across a handful of donors.

The CDR3 spans 15 residues. The V gene's germline CDR1 is SGHAT and CDR2 FQNNGV. The V end was cut by 0 bases, the J end by 3 bases, with 12 bases between. The sample taken for sequencing was naive CD8+ T cells sorted from blood. The rearrangement uses TRBV11-2 and TRBJ2-7; D gene ambiguous. This clonotype originated in a man younger than 45 in good health. The CDR3 is CASSLEANPGYEQYF. For the CDR3, the DNA is TGTGCCAGCAGCTTAGAGGCAAATCCAGGCTACGAGCAGTACTTC.